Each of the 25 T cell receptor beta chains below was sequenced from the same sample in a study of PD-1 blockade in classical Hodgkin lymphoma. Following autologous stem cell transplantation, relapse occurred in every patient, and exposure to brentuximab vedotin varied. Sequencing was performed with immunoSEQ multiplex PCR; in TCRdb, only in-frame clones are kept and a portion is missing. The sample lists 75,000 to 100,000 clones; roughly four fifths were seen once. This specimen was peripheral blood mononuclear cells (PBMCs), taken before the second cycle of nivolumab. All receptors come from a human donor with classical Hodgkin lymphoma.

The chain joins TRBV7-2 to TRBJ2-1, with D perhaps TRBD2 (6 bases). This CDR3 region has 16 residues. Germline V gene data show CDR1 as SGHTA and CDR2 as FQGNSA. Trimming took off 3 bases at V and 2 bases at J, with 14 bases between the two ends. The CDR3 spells CASSFSGSAAYNEQFF. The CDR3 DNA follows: TGTGCCAGCAGCTTTAGCGGTAGCGCCGCCTACAATGAGCAGTTCTTC.

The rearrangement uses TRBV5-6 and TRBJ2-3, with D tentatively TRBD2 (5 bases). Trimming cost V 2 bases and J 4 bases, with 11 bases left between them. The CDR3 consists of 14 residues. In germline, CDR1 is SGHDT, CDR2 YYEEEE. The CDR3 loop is CASSLAQRPDTQYF. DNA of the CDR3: TGTGCCAGCAGCTTAGCCCAGCGGCCAGATACGCAGTATTTT. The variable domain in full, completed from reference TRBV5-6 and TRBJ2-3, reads DAGVTQSPTHLIKTRGQQVTLRCSPKSGHDTVSWYQQALGQGPQFIFQYYEEEERQRGNFPDRFSGHQFPNYSSELNVNALLLGDSALYLCASSLAQRPDTQYFGPGTRLTVL.

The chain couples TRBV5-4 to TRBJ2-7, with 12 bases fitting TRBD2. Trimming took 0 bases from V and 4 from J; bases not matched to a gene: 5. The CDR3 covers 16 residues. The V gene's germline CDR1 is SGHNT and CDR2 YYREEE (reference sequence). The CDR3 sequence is CASSLAPGTSGYEQYF. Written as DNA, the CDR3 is TGTGCCAGCAGCTTGGCACCTGGGACTAGCGGGTACGAGCAGTACTTC. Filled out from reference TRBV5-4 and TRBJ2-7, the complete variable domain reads ETGVTQSPTHLIKTRGQQVTLRCSSQSGHNTVSWYQQALGQGPQFIFQYYREEENGRGNFPPRFSGLQFPNYSSELNVNALELDDSALYLCASSLAPGTSGYEQYFGPGTRLTVT.

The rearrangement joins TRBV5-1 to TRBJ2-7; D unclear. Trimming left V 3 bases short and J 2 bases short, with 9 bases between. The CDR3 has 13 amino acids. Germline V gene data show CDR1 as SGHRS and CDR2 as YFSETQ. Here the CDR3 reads CASSWTVTYEQYF. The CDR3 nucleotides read TGCGCCAGCAGCTGGACCGTTACCTACGAGCAGTACTTC.

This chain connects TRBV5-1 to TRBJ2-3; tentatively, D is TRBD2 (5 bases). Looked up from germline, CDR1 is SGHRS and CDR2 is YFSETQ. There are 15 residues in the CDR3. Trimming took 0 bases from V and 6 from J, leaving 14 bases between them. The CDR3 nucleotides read TGCGCCAGCAGCTTGGGCCGGGATTCAGCGGATACGCAGTATTTT. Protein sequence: CASSLGRDSADTQYF. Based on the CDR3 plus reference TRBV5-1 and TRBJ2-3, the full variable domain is KAGVTQTPRYLIKTRGQQVTLSCSPISGHRSVSWYQQTPGQGLQFLFEYFSETQRNKGNFPGRFSGRQFSNSRSEMNVSTLELGDSALYLCASSLGRDSADTQYFGPGTRLTVL.

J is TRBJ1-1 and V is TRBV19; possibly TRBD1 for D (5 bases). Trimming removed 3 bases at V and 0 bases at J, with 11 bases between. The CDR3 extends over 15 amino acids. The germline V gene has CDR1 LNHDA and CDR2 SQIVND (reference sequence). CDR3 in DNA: TGTGCCAGTAGTATTGGAGGACACATGAACACTGAAGCTTTCTTT. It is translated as CASSIGGHMNTEAFF.

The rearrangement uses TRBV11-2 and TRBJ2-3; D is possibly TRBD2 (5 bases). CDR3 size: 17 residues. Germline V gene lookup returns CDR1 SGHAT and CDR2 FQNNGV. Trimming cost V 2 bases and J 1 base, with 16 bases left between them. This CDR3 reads CASSLSGWRRGTDTQYF. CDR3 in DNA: TGTGCCAGCAGCTTATCGGGGTGGAGACGGGGCACAGATACGCAGTATTTT.

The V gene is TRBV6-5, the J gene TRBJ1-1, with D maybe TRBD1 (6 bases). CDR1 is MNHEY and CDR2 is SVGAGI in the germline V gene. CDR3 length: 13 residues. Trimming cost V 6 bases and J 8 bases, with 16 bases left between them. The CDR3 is CASRDTGLWEAFF. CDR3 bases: TGTGCCAGCAGGGACACAGGGCTTTGGGAAGCTTTCTTT.

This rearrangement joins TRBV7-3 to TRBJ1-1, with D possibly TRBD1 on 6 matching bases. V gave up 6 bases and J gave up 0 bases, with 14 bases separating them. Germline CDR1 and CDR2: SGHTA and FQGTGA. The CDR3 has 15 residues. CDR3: CASSLQGPMNTEAFF. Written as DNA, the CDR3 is TGTGCCAGCAGTCTACAGGGTCCCATGAACACTGAAGCTTTCTTT.

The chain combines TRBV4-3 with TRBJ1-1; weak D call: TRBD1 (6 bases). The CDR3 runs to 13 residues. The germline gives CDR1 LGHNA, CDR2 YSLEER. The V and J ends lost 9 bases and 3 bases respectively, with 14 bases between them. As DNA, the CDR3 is TGCGCCAGTACCAGGGGATTTGACACTGAAGCTTTCTTT. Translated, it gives CASTRGFDTEAFF.

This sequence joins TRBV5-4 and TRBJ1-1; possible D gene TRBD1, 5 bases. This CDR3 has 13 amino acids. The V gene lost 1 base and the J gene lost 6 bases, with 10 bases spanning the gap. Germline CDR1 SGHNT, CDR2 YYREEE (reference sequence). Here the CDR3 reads CASSLQGGAEAFF. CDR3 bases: TGTGCCAGCAGCTTGCAGGGCGGCGCTGAAGCTTTCTTT.

The CDR3 sequence: CAIWEGLGYEQYF. The DNA for the CDR3 is TGTGCCATATGGGAAGGGTTGGGGTACGAGCAGTACTTC. The chain links TRBV10-3 to TRBJ2-7, with D unresolved. The CDR3 length is 13 residues. The germline CDR1 and CDR2 sequences are ENHRY and SYGVKD. Trimming took off 9 bases at V and 4 bases at J, with 16 bases between the two ends.

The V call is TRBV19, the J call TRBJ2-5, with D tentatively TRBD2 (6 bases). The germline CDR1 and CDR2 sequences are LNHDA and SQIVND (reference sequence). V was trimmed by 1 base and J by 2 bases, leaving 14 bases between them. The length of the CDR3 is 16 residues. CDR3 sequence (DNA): TGTGCCAGTAGTATAGGATCAGCGGGCCTACAAGAGACCCAGTACTTC. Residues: CASSIGSAGLQETQYF.

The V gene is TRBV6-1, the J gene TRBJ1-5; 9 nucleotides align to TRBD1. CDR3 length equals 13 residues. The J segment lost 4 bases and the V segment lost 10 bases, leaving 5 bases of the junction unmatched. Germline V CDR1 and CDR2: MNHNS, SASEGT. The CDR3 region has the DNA TGTGCCACGGGACAGGGAACGAATCAGCCCCAGCATTTT. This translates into CATGQGTNQPQHF.

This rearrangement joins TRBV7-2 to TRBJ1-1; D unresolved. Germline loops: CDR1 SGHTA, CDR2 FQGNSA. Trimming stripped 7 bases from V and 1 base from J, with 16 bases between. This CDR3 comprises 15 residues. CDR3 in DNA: TGTGCCAGCATTCCGGGTAGGGTGGGGAACACTGAAGCTTTCTTT. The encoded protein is CASIPGRVGNTEAFF.

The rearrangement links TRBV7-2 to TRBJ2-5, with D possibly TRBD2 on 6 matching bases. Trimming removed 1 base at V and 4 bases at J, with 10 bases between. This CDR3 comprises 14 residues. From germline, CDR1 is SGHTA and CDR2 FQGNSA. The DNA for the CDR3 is TGTGCCAGCAGCTTAGGACTAGGAGGAGAGACCCAGTACTTC. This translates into CASSLGLGGETQYF.

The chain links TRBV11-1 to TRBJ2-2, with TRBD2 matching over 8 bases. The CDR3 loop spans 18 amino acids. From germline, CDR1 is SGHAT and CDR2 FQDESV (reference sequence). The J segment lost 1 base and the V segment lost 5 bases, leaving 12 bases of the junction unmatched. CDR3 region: CASSRSIPGLVNTGELFF. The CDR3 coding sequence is TGTGCCAGCAGCCGCTCCATTCCGGGACTAGTGAACACCGGGGAGCTGTTTTTT.

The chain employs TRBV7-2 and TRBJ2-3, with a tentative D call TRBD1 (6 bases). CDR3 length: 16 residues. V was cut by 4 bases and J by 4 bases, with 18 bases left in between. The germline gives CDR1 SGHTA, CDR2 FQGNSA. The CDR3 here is CASSSPPQGPPDTQYF. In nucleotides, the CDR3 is TGTGCCAGCAGCTCCCCACCACAGGGCCCTCCAGATACGCAGTATTTT.

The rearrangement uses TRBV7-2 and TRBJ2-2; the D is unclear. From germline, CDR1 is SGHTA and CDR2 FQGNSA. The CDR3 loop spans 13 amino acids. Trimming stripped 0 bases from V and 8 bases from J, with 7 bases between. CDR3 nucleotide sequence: TGTGCCAGCAGCTTAGCGAGTCGGGGGGAGCTGTTTTTT. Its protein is CASSLASRGELFF.

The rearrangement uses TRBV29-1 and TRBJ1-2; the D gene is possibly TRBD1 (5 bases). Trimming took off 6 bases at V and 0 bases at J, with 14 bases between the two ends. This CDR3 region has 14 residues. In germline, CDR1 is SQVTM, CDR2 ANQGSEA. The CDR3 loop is CSVIRPTANYGYTF. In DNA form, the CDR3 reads TGCAGCGTCATACGACCGACAGCTAACTATGGCTACACCTTC.

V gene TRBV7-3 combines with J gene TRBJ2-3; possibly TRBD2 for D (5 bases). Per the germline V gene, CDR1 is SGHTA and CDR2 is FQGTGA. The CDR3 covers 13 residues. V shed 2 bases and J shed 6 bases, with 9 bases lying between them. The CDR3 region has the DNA TGTGCCAGCAGCTTACGGAGGAGGGATACGCAGTATTTT. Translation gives CASSLRRRDTQYF.

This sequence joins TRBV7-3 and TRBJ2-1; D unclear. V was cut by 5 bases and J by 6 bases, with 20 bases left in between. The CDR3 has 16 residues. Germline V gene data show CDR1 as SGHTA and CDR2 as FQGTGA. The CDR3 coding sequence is TGTGCCAGCAGCCCGACTCACTGGAACCCCGGCAATGAGCAGTTCTTC. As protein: CASSPTHWNPGNEQFF.

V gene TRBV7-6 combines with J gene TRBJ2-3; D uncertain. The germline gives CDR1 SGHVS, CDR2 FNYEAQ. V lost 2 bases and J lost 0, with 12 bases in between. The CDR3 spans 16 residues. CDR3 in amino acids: CASSLQGWGSTDTQYF. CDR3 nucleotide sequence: TGTGCCAGCAGCTTACAAGGGTGGGGTAGCACAGATACGCAGTATTTT.

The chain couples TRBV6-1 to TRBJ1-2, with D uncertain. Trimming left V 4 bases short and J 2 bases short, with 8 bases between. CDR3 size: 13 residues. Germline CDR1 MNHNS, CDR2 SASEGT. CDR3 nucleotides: TGTGCCAGCAGTGTTAAGAGCAACTATGGCTACACCTTC. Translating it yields CASSVKSNYGYTF.

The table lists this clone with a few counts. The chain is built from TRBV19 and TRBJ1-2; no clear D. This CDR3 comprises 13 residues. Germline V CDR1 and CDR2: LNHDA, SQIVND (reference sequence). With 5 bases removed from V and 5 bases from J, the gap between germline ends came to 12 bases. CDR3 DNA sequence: TGTGCCAGTAGTCCTAGCCGGGGTTATGGCTACACCTTC. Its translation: CASSPSRGYGYTF.